The clone carrying this T cell receptor (beta chain) was picked up many times. Antigen specificity is unknown. This specimen comes from a study of T cells in Graves' hyperthyroidism and ophthalmopathy. Whole-study results and caveats: Using 13 V-J features, a model discriminated ophthalmopathy from stable hyperthyroidism. Most thyroid clonotypes with frequency above 0.001 were detected in blood.

Out of around 10 ml of fresh peripheral blood came the PBMCs. It was RNA transcripts that yielded the amplified TCR beta CDR3 regions. First-round RT-PCR with HTBI primers amplified the TCR CDR3 region. TCRdb reprocessed the multiplex PCR reads via MiXCR and lists one record per CDR3 protein. The sample holds 250,000 to 300,000 distinct CDR3 sequences, approximately 15% seen once. Germline CDR1 SGHRS, CDR2 YFSETQ. Trimming removed 3 bases from V and 7 bases from J; junction bases left unmatched: 2. This CDR3 spans 14 amino acids. This TCR was recovered from a woman aged 55-70 years with Graves' ophthalmopathy. The chain joins TRBV5-1 to TRBJ1-6; 9 nucleotides line up with TRBD1. The specimen sequenced was blood. DNA for the CDR3: TGCGCCAGCAGCTCTGACAGGGGGAATTCACCCCTCCACTTT. This gives the protein CASSSDRGNSPLHF.